The clone carrying this TCR beta chain came up a few times. What it binds is unknown. This entry comes from a study of T cell repertoires in cytomegalovirus infection. Notes on the study in general: HLA-C-restricted CMV clonotypes gave the most frequent clonotype in two of eight donors.

The germline gives CDR1 KGHSH, CDR2 LQKENI. The CDR3 covers 17 residues. The V gene end was trimmed by 4 bases and the J gene end by 0 bases; junction bases not matched to a gene: 8. Using its own MiXCR run on the reads, TCRdb lists one record per CDR3 protein. The repertoire holds a few hundred thousand distinct CDR3 sequences, with 17% as singletons. The V and J genes are TRBV18 and TRBJ1-4, with 7 positions matching TRBD1. Sequencing used PBMCs. This clonotype was sampled from a human donor in good health (CMV status not recorded). Some clones in this sample may be carry-over from other donors' samples. CDR3 loop: CASSLQPGQTTNEKLFF. CDR3 DNA: TGTGCCAGCTCACTACAACCGGGACAGACAACTAATGAAAAACTGTTTTTT.